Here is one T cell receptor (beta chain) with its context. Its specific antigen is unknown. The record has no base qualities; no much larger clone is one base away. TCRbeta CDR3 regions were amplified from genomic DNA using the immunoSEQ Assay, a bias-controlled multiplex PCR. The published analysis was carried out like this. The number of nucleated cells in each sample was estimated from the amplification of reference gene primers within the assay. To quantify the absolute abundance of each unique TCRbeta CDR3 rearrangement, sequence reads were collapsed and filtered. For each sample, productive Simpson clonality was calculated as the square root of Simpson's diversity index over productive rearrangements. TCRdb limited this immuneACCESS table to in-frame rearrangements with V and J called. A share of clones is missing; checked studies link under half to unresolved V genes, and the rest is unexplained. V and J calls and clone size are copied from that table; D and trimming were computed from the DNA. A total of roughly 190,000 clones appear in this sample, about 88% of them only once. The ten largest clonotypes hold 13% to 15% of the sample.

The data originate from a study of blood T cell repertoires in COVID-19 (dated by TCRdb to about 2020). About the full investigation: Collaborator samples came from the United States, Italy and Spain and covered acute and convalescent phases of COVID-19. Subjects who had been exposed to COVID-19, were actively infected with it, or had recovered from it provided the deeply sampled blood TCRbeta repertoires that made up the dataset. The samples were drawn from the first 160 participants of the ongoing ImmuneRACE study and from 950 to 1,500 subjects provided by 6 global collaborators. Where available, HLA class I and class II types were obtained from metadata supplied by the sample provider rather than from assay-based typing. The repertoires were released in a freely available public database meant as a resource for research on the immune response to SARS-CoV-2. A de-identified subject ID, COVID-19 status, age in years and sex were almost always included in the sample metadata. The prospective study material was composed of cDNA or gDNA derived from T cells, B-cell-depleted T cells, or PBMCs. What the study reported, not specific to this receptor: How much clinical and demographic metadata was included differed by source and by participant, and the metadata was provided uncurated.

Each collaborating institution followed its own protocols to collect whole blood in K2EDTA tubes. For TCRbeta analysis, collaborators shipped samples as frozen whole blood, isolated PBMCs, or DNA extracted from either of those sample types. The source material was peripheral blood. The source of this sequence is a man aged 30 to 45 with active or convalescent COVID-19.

This receptor carries the CDR3 CASSSGQAPEKLFF. The DNA reads as follows: TGTGCCAGCAGTTCCGGACAGGCCCCCGAAAAACTGTTTTTT. The receptor chain draws on TRBV6-5 and TRBJ1-4, with 7 junctional bases fitting TRBD1. Spanning cysteine to phenylalanine, the CDR3 consists of 14 amino acids. Of all the DNA, just the CDR3 is kept, 42 bases in frame from base 1. For this chain, trimming is 4 bases at the V end and 8 bases at the J end, and the number of junction bases without a gene match is 7. Based on the germline V gene, the CDR1 and CDR2 sequences are MNHEY and SVGAGI.